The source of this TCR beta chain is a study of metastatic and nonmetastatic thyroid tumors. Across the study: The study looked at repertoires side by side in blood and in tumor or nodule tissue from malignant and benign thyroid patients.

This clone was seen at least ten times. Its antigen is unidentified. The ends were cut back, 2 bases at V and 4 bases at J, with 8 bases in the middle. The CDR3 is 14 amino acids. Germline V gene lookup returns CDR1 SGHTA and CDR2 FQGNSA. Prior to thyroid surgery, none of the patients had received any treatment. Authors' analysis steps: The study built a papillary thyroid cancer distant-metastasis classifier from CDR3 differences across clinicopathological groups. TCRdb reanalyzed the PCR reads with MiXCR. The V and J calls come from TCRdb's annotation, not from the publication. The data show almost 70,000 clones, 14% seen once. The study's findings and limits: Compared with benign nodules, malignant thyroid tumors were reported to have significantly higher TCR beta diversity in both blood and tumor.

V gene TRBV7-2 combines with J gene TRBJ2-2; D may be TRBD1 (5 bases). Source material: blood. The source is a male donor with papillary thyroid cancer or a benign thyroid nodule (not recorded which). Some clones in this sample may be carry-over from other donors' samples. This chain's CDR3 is CASSLQGTTGELFF. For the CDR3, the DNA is TGTGCCAGCAGCTTACAGGGAACCACCGGGGAGCTGTTTTTT.